This T cell receptor (beta chain) was retrieved from a study of identical twins. Study-level results: Twin pairs had excess sharing that was weaker in beta out-of-frame sequences.

cDNA carried unique molecular identifiers, and a universal primer site was added by template switching. TCRdb passed the 5' RACE reads through MiXCR, listing each CDR3 protein once. Among around 480,000 distinct CDR3 sequences listed, about 13% were seen once. Germline CDR1 and CDR2: MGHDK and SYGVNS. The CDR3 is made up of 13 amino acids. V shed 3 bases and J shed 5 bases, with 8 bases lying between them. This clonotype was observed at least ten times. Its antigen is as yet unknown. The data also belong to a second study, concerning yellow fever vaccine responses in identical twins.

Sequenced material: CD4+ T cells sorted from blood. The TCR comes from a woman aged 18-29 years in good health. This chain links TRBV25-1 with TRBJ1-5; D perhaps matches TRBD1 (5 bases). The CDR3 DNA reads TGTGCCAGCAGTGACAGAGGGGATCAGCCCCAGCATTTT. It encodes CASSDRGDQPQHF.